This T cell receptor beta chain was sequenced for a study of control samples from healthy donors and cancer patients. This CDR3 spans 15 amino acids. Looked up from germline, CDR1 is SGHRS and CDR2 is YFSETQ. V was shortened by 2 bases and J by 0 bases, with 6 bases between the two germline ends. Measured with immunoSEQ multiplex PCR; TCRdb has only the in-frame clones, and not every one. The repertoire includes tens of thousands of clones, about 88% of them detected once, and roughly 1.3% sits in the top ten. The genes are TRBV5-1 and TRBJ2-6; D is uncertain. The sample taken for sequencing was blood. This clonotype was obtained from a woman aged 45-60 years in good health. CDR3 in DNA: TGCGCCAGCAGCTTTTCAGCCTCTGGGGCCAACGTCCTGACTTTC. Translating it yields CASSFSASGANVLTF.